This T cell receptor beta chain was obtained from a study of T cell responses to AZD1222 COVID-19 vaccine. Germline V gives CDR1 LNHDA, CDR2 SQIVND (reference sequence). This CDR3 is built from 15 residues. V lost 3 bases and J 4 bases, leaving 13 bases between the germline ends. Some clones are missing from TCRdb's copy, which holds only in-frame ones; the method was immunoSEQ multiplex PCR. Among fewer than 90,000 clones listed, around nine tenths were seen once. The genes are TRBV19 and TRBJ2-1; D is perhaps TRBD1 (8 bases). The source was peripheral blood, collected on day 0 of AZD1222 vaccination. This TCR was sampled from an adult in good health. The CDR3 coding sequence is TGTGCCAGTAGTATTGGACAGGGAGGGTACAATGAGCAGTTCTTC. Amino acid sequence: CASSIGQGGYNEQFF.